This paragraph covers one T cell receptor beta chain sequence. The CDR3 length is 13 residues. Germline lookup yields CDR1 SQVTM and CDR2 ANQGSEA. V trimming: 6 bases; J trimming: 4 bases; junction bases outside the gene matches: 9. PCR primers comprised 60 Vbeta and 13 Jbeta primers. The data were produced by immunoSEQ multiplex PCR, yet TCRdb's version contains in-frame clones alone and is incomplete. Seen here are a few hundred thousand clones, under 80% observed once, and the top ten hold approximately 2.3%. The sample belongs to a study of cytomegalovirus exposure and HLA in healthy donors. The chain joins TRBV29-1 to TRBJ2-7; 7 bases are a match to TRBD2. The sequencing input was PBMCs. This sequence was found in a female donor in good health and CMV-seronegative. The CDR3 DNA reads as TGCAGCGTAGGGACTACCCACCTTTACGAGCAGTACTTC. Protein: CSVGTTHLYEQYF.